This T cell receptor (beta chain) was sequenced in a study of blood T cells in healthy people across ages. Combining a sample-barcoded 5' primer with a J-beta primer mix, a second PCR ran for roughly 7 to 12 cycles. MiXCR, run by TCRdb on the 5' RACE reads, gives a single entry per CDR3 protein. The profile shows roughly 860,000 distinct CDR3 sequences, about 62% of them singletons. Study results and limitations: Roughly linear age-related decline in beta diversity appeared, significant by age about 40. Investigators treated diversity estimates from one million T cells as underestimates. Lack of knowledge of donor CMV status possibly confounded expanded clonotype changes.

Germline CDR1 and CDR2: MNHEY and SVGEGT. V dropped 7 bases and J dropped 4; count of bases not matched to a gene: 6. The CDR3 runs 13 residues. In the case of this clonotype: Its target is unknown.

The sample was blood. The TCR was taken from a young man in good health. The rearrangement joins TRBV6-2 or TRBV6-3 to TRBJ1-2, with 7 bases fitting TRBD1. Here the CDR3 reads CASTGDSLYGYTF. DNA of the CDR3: TGTGCCAGCACTGGGGACAGCCTCTATGGCTACACCTTC.